This T cell receptor (beta chain) was sequenced for a study of T cells in Graves' hyperthyroidism and ophthalmopathy. Study-wide results and caveats: Most expanded thyroid clonotypes above 0.001 also appeared in blood.

Hyperthyroidism of Graves' type that showed no ophthalmopathy progression within 18 months was stable. Amplified regions were TCR beta CDR3 sequences from RNA transcripts. HTBI primers were employed in a first-round RT-PCR of the TCR CDR3. TCRdb independently ran MiXCR on the multiplex PCR reads; one entry per CDR3 protein. The sample yields approximately 480,000 distinct CDR3 sequences, around 20% seen once. This CDR3 spans 13 amino acids. Deletions cut 4 bases from V and 7 bases from J, with 13 bases between. CDR1 is MNHNS and CDR2 is SASEGT in the germline V gene. This clonotype appeared many times. What it binds is not known.

Sequencing input: blood. The source is a man aged 18 to 30 with Graves' hyperthyroidism. V and J are TRBV6-1 and TRBJ1-1; tentative D call: TRBD1 (6 bases). The CDR3 loop reads CASSVGGQGEAFF. CDR3 DNA sequence: TGTGCCAGCAGTGTCGGGGGGCAGGGTGAAGCTTTCTTT.